This TCR beta chain was documented in a study of control samples from healthy donors and cancer patients. The J segment lost 6 bases and the V segment lost 2 bases, leaving 6 bases of the junction unmatched. Per the germline V gene, CDR1 is SGHTA and CDR2 is FQGTGA. The CDR3 is made up of 15 amino acids. Generated by immunoSEQ multiplex PCR, the TCRdb table keeps only in-frame clones and is missing some. Of tens of thousands of clones listed, 84% are singletons. This chain links TRBV7-3 with TRBJ2-3; 9 positions agree with TRBD2. The sequenced sample consisted of PBMCs. This clonotype originated in a man in his 70s with lung cancer. The CDR3 DNA follows: TGTGCCAGCAGCTTAGCGGGGGGGCCTAGGGATACGCAGTATTTT. Translated, it gives CASSLAGGPRDTQYF.